Listed below are T cell receptor beta chains from one sample, sequenced in a study of blood T cell repertoires in COVID-19. Profiled with immunoSEQ multiplex PCR; TCRdb holds only in-frame clones, not every one. Of roughly 160,000 clones listed, 84% are singletons. The source material was PBMCs or T cells enriched from blood (not recorded which). These TCRs come from a man aged 50-60 years who had recovered from COVID-19. The CDR3 runs from the conserved cysteine through the conserved F or W. A D gene is named only where the DNA matches it firmly. Size values are once, few and many counts, or a class for expanded clones, and some rows have none.

v_gene	d_gene	abundance	j_gene	CDR3nt	CDR3aa
TRBV5-5	.	.	TRBJ1-1	TGTGCCAGCAGCTGGGGTGTGGGACACGCAAGGAACACTGAAGCTTTCTTT	CASSWGVGHARNTEAFF
TRBV4-2	TRBD1	.	TRBJ2-1	TGTGCCAGCAGCCAAGGTGCACAGGGGGACAATGAGCAGTTCTTC	CASSQGAQGDNEQFF
TRBV11-2	.	.	TRBJ2-1	TGTGCCAGCAGCTTAGGCGGCGGAGATGAGCAGTTCTTC	CASSLGGGDEQFF
TRBV30	.	.	TRBJ1-1	TGTGCCTGGATGACGGACATGAACACTGAAGCTTTCTTT	CAWMTDMNTEAFF
TRBV11-3	.	.	TRBJ2-3	TGTGCCAGCAGCTTAGGAATCGCGAGCACAGATACGCAGTATTTT	CASSLGIASTDTQYF
TRBV11-2	TRBD1	.	TRBJ2-5	TGTGCCAGCAGCTCCCCTGGGACAGGGAAAGAGACCCAGTACTTC	CASSSPGTGKETQYF
TRBV5-6	.	.	TRBJ1-1	TGTGCCAGCAGCCCAAATCCTGCTGACACGCGCACTGAAGCTTTCTTT	CASSPNPADTRTEAFF
TRBV29-1	TRBD1	many	TRBJ2-7	TGCAGCGGGGGAGGGACAGGGGCCTCCTACGAGCAGTACTTC	CSGGGTGASYEQYF
TRBV7-9	TRBD1	.	TRBJ2-7	TGTGCCAGCAGCGGGGACAGGGGGCAGGGGCAGTACTTC	CASSGDRGQGQYF
TRBV6-5	TRBD1	.	TRBJ1-2	TGTGCCAGCAGCGCGACAGGGAGCGGCTACACCTTC	CASSATGSGYTF
TRBV4-1	.	.	TRBJ2-3	TGCGCCAGCAGCCCGTCAATGTCTAGCGAGGCAGATACGCAGTATTTT	CASSPSMSSEADTQYF
TRBV20-1	.	.	TRBJ2-3	TGCAGTGCTTCTAGAACAGATACGCAGTATTTT	CSASRTDTQYF
TRBV6-1	TRBD2	.	TRBJ2-5	TGTGCCAGCAGTGATCGGGTAGCGGGGGGGGAGACCCAGTACTTC	CASSDRVAGGETQYF
TRBV7-8	TRBD2	.	TRBJ2-2	TGTGCCAGCAGCTTAGCGCTTTGGCGGGGGAGGAACACCGGGGAGCTGTTTTTT	CASSLALWRGRNTGELFF
TRBV5-4	.	.	TRBJ1-1	TGTGCCAGCAGCTGGGCGGGGGCCCCTGAAGCTTTCTTT	CASSWAGAPEAFF
TRBV6-5	.	.	TRBJ1-1	TGTGCCAGCAGTTACTGGGGAGGTGGCACTGAAGCTTTCTTT	CASSYWGGGTEAFF
TRBV28	.	.	TRBJ1-5	TGTGCCAGCAGTTTGAGTAGCAATCAGCCCCAGCATTTT	CASSLSSNQPQHF
TRBV7-2	.	once	TRBJ1-3	TGTGCCAGCAGCTTAGTGGGCGGAAACACCATATATTTT	CASSLVGGNTIYF
TRBV4-1	TRBD2	.	TRBJ2-3	TGCGCCAGCAGCTCAAGGACTAGCGGGGGGGGAAATACGCAGTATTTT	CASSSRTSGGGNTQYF
TRBV5-8	.	.	TRBJ2-7	TGTGCCAGCATCCCCCTCGGGACTGCACAACAGCAGTACTTC	CASIPLGTAQQQYF
TRBV25-1	.	.	TRBJ2-7	TGTGCCAGCAGTGACAAGGGGGATACCTACGAGCAGTACTTC	CASSDKGDTYEQYF
TRBV12-3/TRBV12-4	.	.	TRBJ1-2	TGTGCCAGCAGTTCGGGTCTGGGCTACACCTTC	CASSSGLGYTF
TRBV29-1	TRBD2	.	TRBJ2-7	TGCAGCGCCCAAGACGGGGGGGGATCCTACGAGCAGTACTTC	CSAQDGGGSYEQYF
TRBV29-1	TRBD1	.	TRBJ2-1	TGCAGCGGACTGGACAGGGGGTACAATGAGCAGTTCTTC	CSGLDRGYNEQFF
TRBV28	.	few	TRBJ2-7	TGTGCCACTGAGGCCTACGAGCAGTACTTC	CATEAYEQYF
TRBV27	.	.	TRBJ1-1	TGTGCCAGCAGTTTAACGGGTTTCCCTGAAGCTTTCTTT	CASSLTGFPEAFF
TRBV4-1	.	.	TRBJ1-2	TGCGCCAGCAGCCAAGATCGCGGGCCCGGCTACACCTTC	CASSQDRGPGYTF
TRBV18	TRBD2	.	TRBJ2-1	TGTGCCAGCTCACCCCGTAGTGGCGGGGGGTTGAAGGATAATGAGCAGTTCTTC	CASSPRSGGGLKDNEQFF